Shown below are 6 T cell receptor beta chains from a single sample sequenced in a study of cytomegalovirus exposure and HLA in healthy donors. PCR employed 60 Vbeta and 13 Jbeta primers. Only in-frame clones appear in the TCRdb table, and some are missing; sequencing was by immunoSEQ multiplex PCR. The table lists 85,000 to 130,000 clones, about 9.5% of them singletons. The sequenced sample was PBMCs. The source is a man aged 40-55 years in good health and CMV-seropositive.

The gene calls are TRBV5-4 and TRBJ2-5; possibly TRBD2 for D (6 bases). V gave up 0 bases and J gave up 4 bases, with 16 bases separating them. Germline CDR1 and CDR2: SGHNT and YYREEE (reference sequence). This CDR3 is 16 amino acids long. The CDR3 nucleotides are TGTGCCAGCAGCTTGGGAGTGGCCCCGCGGGGAGAGACCCAGTACTTC. Protein: CASSLGVAPRGETQYF.

This clone was found a few times. The chain recombines TRBV2 with TRBJ2-7; no clear D. The CDR3 length is 14 residues. With 4 bases removed from V and 1 base from J, the gap between germline ends came to 11 bases. CDR1 SNHLY and CDR2 FYNNEI come from the germline V gene. DNA for the CDR3: TGTGCCAGCAGTGTAACAGAGAAATCCTACGAGCAGTACTTC. This translates into CASSVTEKSYEQYF.

This clone was counted a few times. This chain uses TRBV30 with TRBJ1-6, with TRBD1 identical over 11 bases. CDR1 is GTSNPN and CDR2 is SVGIG in the germline V gene (reference sequence). This CDR3 contains 15 residues. With V trimmed by 0 bases and J by 10 bases, 5 bases remained unmatched. The CDR3 DNA reads as TGTGCCTGGAGTGTGGGGACAGGGGGATACTCACCCCTCCACTTT. Encoded protein: CAWSVGTGGYSPLHF.

This clone was recorded a few times. This sequence joins TRBV19 and TRBJ1-2; D is possibly TRBD1 (6 bases). The V end was cut by 7 bases, the J end by 5 bases, with 26 bases between. Germline V gives CDR1 LNHDA, CDR2 SQIVND (reference sequence). This CDR3 spans 17 amino acids. This chain's CDR3 is CASISVDSAWVPYGYTF. The DNA of the CDR3 is TGTGCCAGTATCTCAGTGGACAGCGCCTGGGTTCCGTATGGCTACACCTTC.

This chain links TRBV7-2 with TRBJ1-5, with D hard to call. CDR3 length: 11 residues. Germline loops: CDR1 SGHTA, CDR2 FQGNSA. V dropped 2 bases and J dropped 9 bases, with 5 bases sitting between them. CDR3 sequence (DNA): TGTGCCAGCAGCTTACTAGGGCCCCAGCATTTT. Residues: CASSLLGPQHF.

This clone was counted only a few times. The chain is built from TRBV30 and TRBJ1-1, with a possible D match to TRBD1 (5 bases). Trimming removed 2 bases from V and 4 bases from J, with 8 bases in between. Per germline, CDR1 GTSNPN and CDR2 SVGIG (reference sequence). The CDR3 extends over 12 amino acids. The CDR3 sequence: CAWSPGGTEAFF. In nucleotides, the CDR3 is TGTGCCTGGAGTCCGGGGGGCACTGAAGCTTTCTTT.